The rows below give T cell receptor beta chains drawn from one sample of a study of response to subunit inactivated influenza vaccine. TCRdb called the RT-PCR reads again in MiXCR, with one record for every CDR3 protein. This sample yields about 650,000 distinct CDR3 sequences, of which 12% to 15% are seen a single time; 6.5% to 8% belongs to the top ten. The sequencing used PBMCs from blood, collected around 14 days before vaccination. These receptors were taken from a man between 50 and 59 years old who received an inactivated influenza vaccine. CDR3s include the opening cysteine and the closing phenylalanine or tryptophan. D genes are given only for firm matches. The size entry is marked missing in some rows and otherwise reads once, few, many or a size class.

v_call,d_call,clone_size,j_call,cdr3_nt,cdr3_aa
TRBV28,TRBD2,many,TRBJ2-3,TGTGCCAGCAGCCCTTGGGTCTCGAACGGGAGGGCCACAGATACGCAGTATTTT,CASSPWVSNGRATDTQYF
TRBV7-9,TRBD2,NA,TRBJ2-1,TGTGCCAGCAGCTTAGGGGGACTAGCCAATGAGCAGTTCTTC,CASSLGGLANEQFF
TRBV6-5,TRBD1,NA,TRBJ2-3,TGTGCCAGCAGTTACTCGAGGGACAGGGGTTCAGATACGCAGTATTTT,CASSYSRDRGSDTQYF
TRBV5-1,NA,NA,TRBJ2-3,TGCGCCAGCAGCTTGGAAGGCCGGACAGTCCCAGATACGCAGTATTTT,CASSLEGRTVPDTQYF
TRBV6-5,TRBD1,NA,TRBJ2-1,TGTGCCAGCAGTTACGACAGGGGAGACTACAATGAGCAGTTCTTC,CASSYDRGDYNEQFF
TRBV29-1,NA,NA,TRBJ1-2,TGCAGCGTCCGACAGAACTATGGCTACACCTTC,CSVRQNYGYTF
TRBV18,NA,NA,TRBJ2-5,TGTGCCAGCTCACCGTCACGCCCCGGAGGTTCCCAAGAGACCCAGTACTTC,CASSPSRPGGSQETQYF
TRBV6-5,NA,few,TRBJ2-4,TGTGCCAGCAGTTACTCATCGGACAGAGCCAAAAACATTCAGTACTTC,CASSYSSDRAKNIQYF
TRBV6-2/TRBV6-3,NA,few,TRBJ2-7,TGTGCCAGCAGACCCCCAGGTGGAGAGCAGTACTTC,CASRPPGGEQYF
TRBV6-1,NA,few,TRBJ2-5,TGTGCGTGGGAAAAAGCGGGCTTACAAGAGACCCAGTACTTC,CAWEKAGLQETQYF
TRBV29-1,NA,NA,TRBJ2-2,TGCAGCGTGAAGAGTGACGGGGAGCTGTTTTTT,CSVKSDGELFF